The sample holds a few counts of the clone carrying this T cell receptor (beta chain). The antigen remains undetermined. This specimen comes from a study of CD8+CD57+ T cells in acquired aplastic anemia. Study outcomes and limitations: CD8+ Simpson's diversity did not differ significantly between patients and controls.

Investigators profiled TCR beta VDJ and CDR3 from genomic DNA template. TCRdb redid the calling of the reads with MiXCR, one entry per CDR3 protein. The sample yields hundreds of thousands of distinct CDR3 sequences, around 49% seen once. Germline loops: CDR1 MDHEN, CDR2 SYDVKM. The CDR3 length is 15 residues. V lost 1 base, J lost 5 bases, and 11 bases lay in between. Patients who underwent sequencing had shown CD8+CD57+ cell expansion by flow cytometry. The receptor comes from a human donor with aplastic anemia. The V and J genes are TRBV28 and TRBJ1-4; perhaps TRBD1 as D (6 bases). The source material was sorted CD4+, CD8+, or CD8+CD57+ T cells (not recorded which) from PBMCs. The CDR3 spells CASSLSAGANEKLFF. In DNA form, the CDR3 reads TGTGCCAGCAGTTTATCGGCAGGGGCCAATGAAAAACTGTTTTTT.